The 31 T cell receptor beta chains below were found in one sample sequenced in a study of T-cell memory formation after mild COVID-19. MiXCR, run by TCRdb on the 5' RACE reads, gives a single entry per CDR3 protein. This table has fewer than 50,000 distinct CDR3 sequences, less than 15% appearing once. Sequencing was done on a sample of PBMCs or a T cell subset sorted from them (not recorded which). These receptors all stem from a man aged 18 to 30 who had mild COVID-19 (a few samples of this study predate the infection). Cell type and time point are not known.

The table lists this clonotype with a few counts. The chain joins TRBV29-1 to TRBJ2-3, with D possibly matching TRBD1 (6 bases). The CDR3 runs to 14 residues. CDR1 and CDR2 (germline): SQVTM, ANQGSEA. V lost 2 bases and J 0 bases, leaving 9 bases between the germline ends. The CDR3 DNA sequence: TGCAGCGTTGAAAGGGACACGAGCACAGATACGCAGTATTTT. Amino acid sequence: CSVERDTSTDTQYF.

This chain connects TRBV6-5 to TRBJ1-2; no reliable D call. V was cut by 4 bases and J by 11 bases, with 20 bases left in between. Germline CDR1 and CDR2: MNHEY and SVGAGI. The CDR3 length is 14 residues. CDR3 in DNA: TGTGCCAGCAGTTGGTTCGGGTCACACCATCCATACACCTTC. Translation: CASSWFGSHHPYTF.

This clonotype was counted between two and nine times. V is TRBV6-5 and J is TRBJ2-3; TRBD2 matches at 8 bases. The J segment lost 4 bases and the V segment lost 6 bases, leaving 9 bases of the junction unmatched. Germline values: CDR1 MNHEY, CDR2 SVGAGI. The CDR3 is 15 amino acids. In nucleotides, the CDR3 is TGTGCCAGCAGGTATAGCGGGGCTCTTCCAGATACGCAGTATTTT. It is translated as CASRYSGALPDTQYF.

This clonotype was counted ten times or more. The genes are TRBV29-1 and TRBJ2-1; TRBD2 aligns across 8 bases. The CDR3 is made up of 13 amino acids. Per germline, CDR1 SQVTM and CDR2 ANQGSEA. V was pared by 2 bases and J by 3 bases, with 0 bases of the junction left unmatched. CDR3 protein: CSVERGGYNEQFF. The CDR3 region has the DNA TGCAGCGTTGAACGGGGGGGCTACAATGAGCAGTTCTTC.

The sample holds a few counts of this clonotype. The chain carries TRBV5-6 and TRBJ2-2; 9 nucleotides line up with TRBD2. V lost 4 bases, J lost 3 bases, and 7 bases stayed unmatched. CDR1 is SGHDT and CDR2 is YYEEEE in the germline V gene. The CDR3 is 16 residues long. Written as DNA, the CDR3 is TGTGCCAGCAGCAAAATAGCGGGGGAGTACACCGGGGAGCTGTTTTTT. It encodes CASSKIAGEYTGELFF. Full variable domain (outside the CDR3, taken from reference TRBV5-6 and TRBJ2-2): DAGVTQSPTHLIKTRGQQVTLRCSPKSGHDTVSWYQQALGQGPQFIFQYYEEEERQRGNFPDRFSGHQFPNYSSELNVNALLLGDSALYLCASSKIAGEYTGELFFGEGSRLTVL.

At least ten counts were recorded for this clonotype. The J gene is TRBJ2-7, the V gene TRBV10-3; D is unclear. CDR1 is ENHRY and CDR2 is SYGVKD in the germline V gene. The germline V and J ends were trimmed by 4 bases and 4 bases, with 8 bases remaining between them. The CDR3 consists of 12 residues. DNA of the CDR3: TGTGCCATCAGTGCTACTTCTTACGAGCAGTACTTC. Translated: CAISATSYEQYF.

The chain has TRBV10-3 and TRBJ2-6, with D hard to call. The V and J ends lost 3 bases and 0 bases respectively, with 9 bases between them. The V gene's germline CDR1 is ENHRY and CDR2 SYGVKD. The CDR3 runs 16 residues. The chain's CDR3 is CAISDAPDSGANVLTF. The CDR3 nucleotides are TGTGCCATCAGTGATGCCCCAGACTCTGGGGCCAACGTCCTGACTTTC.

The V gene is TRBV11-2, the J gene TRBJ2-3; D may be TRBD1 or TRBD2 (5 bases each). V was trimmed by 1 base and J by 4 bases, leaving 9 bases between them. CDR3 length equals 14 residues. Germline CDR1 is SGHAT and CDR2 is FQNNGV. CDR3 loop: CASSLVRGPDTQYF. In DNA form, the CDR3 reads TGTGCCAGCAGCTTAGTACGGGGCCCAGATACGCAGTATTTT.

This clonotype was counted ten times or more. The J gene is TRBJ2-1, the V gene TRBV5-1; maybe TRBD1 (6 bases). V lost 1 base and J 4 bases, leaving 9 bases between the germline ends. Germline-derived CDR1 and CDR2 are SGHRS and YFSETQ. The CDR3 totals 14 residues. CDR3 residues: CASSLYTGYNEQFF. Written as DNA, the CDR3 is TGCGCCAGCAGCTTGTACACAGGGTACAATGAGCAGTTCTTC.

The gene calls are TRBV4-2 and TRBJ2-3, with D tentatively TRBD1 or TRBD2 (5 bases each). V was shortened by 1 base and J by 9 bases, with 17 bases between the two germline ends. The CDR3 contains 15 residues. CDR1 is LGHNA and CDR2 is YNFKEQ in the germline V gene. CDR3 region: CASSQVEQGEGTQYF. The CDR3 region has the DNA TGTGCCAGCAGCCAAGTTGAGCAGGGAGAAGGCACGCAGTATTTT.

The chain carries TRBV28 and TRBJ2-4; D unclear. V was cut by 1 base and J by 10 bases, with 5 bases left in between. Germline V gives CDR1 MDHEN, CDR2 SYDVKM. This CDR3 is built from 11 residues. Here the CDR3 reads CASSLYQIQYF. Written as DNA, the CDR3 is TGTGCCAGCAGTTTATACCAGATTCAGTACTTC.

This clonotype came up many times. This chain uses TRBV7-2 with TRBJ2-5; D gene ambiguous. The germline CDR1 and CDR2 sequences are SGHTA and FQGNSA. CDR3 length: 12 amino acids. V was pared by 1 base and J by 9 bases, with 9 bases between. The CDR3 is CASSLESMAQYF. CDR3 DNA: TGTGCCAGCAGCTTAGAATCTATGGCCCAGTACTTC.

This clonotype came up many times. This chain joins TRBV7-2 and TRBJ2-1; D may be TRBD1 or TRBD2 (5 bases each). V lost 5 bases and J lost 9, with 14 bases in between. In germline, CDR1 is SGHTA, CDR2 FQGNSA. CDR3 length: 13 amino acids. The CDR3 here is CASSQSRDGEQFF. In DNA form, the CDR3 reads TGTGCCAGCAGCCAAAGTAGGGACGGTGAGCAGTTCTTC. Combining the CDR3 with reference TRBV7-2 and TRBJ2-1 gives the whole variable domain GAGVSQSPSNKVTEKGKDVELRCDPISGHTALYWYRQSLGQGLEFLIYFQGNSAPDKSGLPSDRFSAERTGGSVSTLTIQRTQQEDSAVYLCASSQSRDGEQFFGPGTRLTVL.

This clonotype came up a few times. The gene calls are TRBV2 and TRBJ2-3, with D possibly matching TRBD1 (5 bases). V lost 0 bases to trimming and J lost 1 base, with 5 bases between them. Germline V CDR1 and CDR2: SNHLY, FYNNEI. The CDR3 extends over 14 amino acids. The CDR3 DNA reads as TGTGCCAGCAGTGAAGCAGGGGGCACAGATACGCAGTATTTT. Encoded protein: CASSEAGGTDTQYF.

This clonotype has more than one count but fewer than ten. V gene TRBV5-1 combines with J gene TRBJ1-1; no clear D gene. Germline values: CDR1 SGHRS, CDR2 YFSETQ. V lost 6 bases to trimming and J lost 4 bases, with 10 bases between them. The CDR3 is made up of 12 amino acids. In nucleotides, the CDR3 is TGCGCCAGCATGCGGGAGGGCACTGAAGCTTTCTTT. Its translation is CASMREGTEAFF.

This clonotype was detected only a few times. The chain recombines TRBV6-2 or TRBV6-3 with TRBJ2-7; tentative D call: TRBD2 (5 bases). From germline, CDR1 is MNHEY and CDR2 SVGEGT. Trimming cost V 10 bases and J 5 bases, with 15 bases left between them. This CDR3 is built from 12 residues. The CDR3 bases are TGTGCCACGGGATCCAATAGAAACGAGCAGTACTTC. Translation: CATGSNRNEQYF.

The chain has TRBV18 and TRBJ2-1, with 12 nucleotides matching TRBD2. This CDR3 contains 15 residues. Germline V gene lookup returns CDR1 KGHSH and CDR2 LQKENI. Trimming took 6 bases from V and 6 from J; bases not matched to a gene: 6. CDR3 DNA sequence: TGTGCCAGCTCCCTCGGACTAGCGGGGTCCAATGAGCAGTTCTTC. Amino acid sequence: CASSLGLAGSNEQFF.

This sequence joins TRBV7-9 and TRBJ1-2; D unclear. In germline, CDR1 is SEHNR, CDR2 FQNEAQ (reference sequence). The V end was cut by 5 bases, the J end by 6 bases, with 13 bases between. The CDR3 runs to 13 residues. The CDR3 here is CASSLWTSHGYTF. Written as DNA, the CDR3 is TGTGCCAGCAGCCTTTGGACGTCGCATGGCTACACCTTC.

This clonotype showed up just a few times. The rearrangement uses TRBV27 and TRBJ2-1; D gene unclear. Germline V gene data show CDR1 as MNHEY and CDR2 as SMNVEV (reference sequence). V was clipped by 6 bases and J by 6 bases, with 18 bases between them. The CDR3 length is 15 residues. The CDR3 sequence: CASSTRFLWGNEQFF. CDR3 nucleotide sequence: TGTGCCAGCAGCACCCGATTCCTCTGGGGCAATGAGCAGTTCTTC.

The chain links TRBV5-1 to TRBJ1-4, with TRBD1 matching 7 bases. The V gene's germline CDR1 is SGHRS and CDR2 YFSETQ. Losses at the gene ends were 3 bases for V and 5 bases for J; bases not matched to a gene: 13. There are 17 residues in the CDR3. The DNA for the CDR3 is TGCGCCAGCAGCTCGAACCCGGACAGGACTCAGAATGAAAAACTGTTTTTT. Protein product: CASSSNPDRTQNEKLFF.

The chain is built from TRBV27 and TRBJ2-1; TRBD1 is a possible D gene (6 bases). CDR1 and CDR2 (germline): MNHEY, SMNVEV (reference sequence). The CDR3 runs to 14 residues. Trimming cost V 5 bases and J 8 bases, with 16 bases left between them. The CDR3 bases are TGTGCCAGCAGTCCACTGCTCAGGGGCCATGAGCAGTTCTTC. It specifies CASSPLLRGHEQFF.

Only a few counts were recorded for this clonotype. The V gene is TRBV20-1, the J gene TRBJ2-6, with a tentative D call TRBD1 (6 bases). CDR1 is DFQATT and CDR2 is SNEGSKA in the germline V gene (reference sequence). Trimming stripped 6 bases from V and 4 bases from J, with 13 bases between. The CDR3 has 14 residues. This CDR3 is CSAIRTEGANVLTF. CDR3 nucleotides: TGCAGTGCCATCCGGACAGAGGGGGCCAACGTCCTGACTTTC.

This clonotype came up a few times. The V call is TRBV6-4, the J call TRBJ1-2; D uncertain. Trimming pared 2 bases from V and 8 bases from J, leaving 9 bases between. Germline V CDR1 and CDR2: MRHNA, SNTAGT. This CDR3 has 12 amino acids. This CDR3 reads CASSDQRWGYTF. The CDR3 bases are TGTGCCAGCAGTGACCAGCGGTGGGGCTACACCTTC.

This clonotype has more than one count but fewer than ten. The gene calls are TRBV6-5 and TRBJ1-6; D is unresolved. V lost 2 bases, J lost 10 bases, and 9 bases lay in between. CDR3 length: 13 amino acids. Per germline, CDR1 MNHEY and CDR2 SVGAGI. The chain's CDR3 is CASSYTVSSPLHF. In DNA form, the CDR3 reads TGTGCCAGCAGTTACACGGTATCCTCACCCCTCCACTTT.

The chain recombines TRBV12-3 or TRBV12-4 with TRBJ2-5; D perhaps matches TRBD2 (6 bases). Trimming stripped 2 bases from V and 4 bases from J, with 11 bases between. The CDR3 is 14 residues long. The CDR3 loop is CASSLMTSAETQYF. The CDR3 nucleotides read TGTGCCAGCAGTTTAATGACTAGTGCAGAGACCCAGTACTTC.

This clonotype has ten or more counts. The rearrangement links TRBV12-3 or TRBV12-4 to TRBJ2-1; D uncertain. V lost 2 bases and J 9 bases, leaving 8 bases between the germline ends. The length of the CDR3 is 12 residues. CDR3 sequence reads: CASSLSDAEQFF. The CDR3 region has the DNA TGTGCCAGCAGTTTATCCGACGCTGAGCAGTTCTTC.

This clonotype was detected ten times or more. The chain links TRBV10-3 to TRBJ2-5, with a tentative D call TRBD1 (5 bases). The CDR3 runs to 12 residues. Germline lookup yields CDR1 ENHRY and CDR2 SYGVKD. V was cut by 6 bases and J by 2 bases, with 7 bases left in between. This CDR3 is CAIRDKQETQYF. CDR3 bases: TGTGCCATCAGGGACAAACAAGAGACCCAGTACTTC.

The chain recombines TRBV11-2 with TRBJ2-1, with D perhaps given as TRBD1 or TRBD2 (5 bases each). The germline V gene has CDR1 SGHAT and CDR2 FQNNGV. The CDR3 is made up of 15 amino acids. V shed 4 bases and J shed 0 bases, with 10 bases lying between them. The CDR3 DNA sequence: TGTGCCAGCAGCTCGGGGACGAGCTCCTACAATGAGCAGTTCTTC. It yields the protein CASSSGTSSYNEQFF.

This clonotype showed up many times. The chain joins TRBV7-2 to TRBJ2-5; 11 bases align to TRBD1. Germline values: CDR1 SGHTA, CDR2 FQGNSA. The CDR3 extends over 14 amino acids. The trim removed 5 bases at V and 2 bases at J, leaving 1 base unmatched. The CDR3 nucleotides are TGTGCCAGCAGCCGGGACAGGGGGCAAGAGACCCAGTACTTC. Translating it yields CASSRDRGQETQYF. Together with reference TRBV7-2 and TRBJ2-5, the CDR3 gives the full variable domain: GAGVSQSPSNKVTEKGKDVELRCDPISGHTALYWYRQSLGQGLEFLIYFQGNSAPDKSGLPSDRFSAERTGGSVSTLTIQRTQQEDSAVYLCASSRDRGQETQYFGPGTRLLVL.

This clonotype was seen many times. The V call is TRBV4-1, the J call TRBJ2-3, with 8 bases that match TRBD1. This CDR3 spans 15 amino acids. Germline CDR1 is MGHRA and CDR2 is YSYEKL. The ends lost 0 bases at V and 6 bases at J; junction bases unmatched: 5. The CDR3 loop reads CASSQEGTGPDTQYF. In DNA, the CDR3 is TGCGCCAGCAGCCAAGAGGGGACAGGACCTGATACGCAGTATTTT.

This clonotype was seen ten or more times. This chain uses TRBV4-1 with TRBJ1-1; D not certain. Germline CDR1 is MGHRA and CDR2 is YSYEKL. The CDR3 covers 14 residues. Trimming pared 3 bases from V and 0 bases from J, leaving 8 bases between. CDR3 sequence (DNA): TGCGCCAGCAGCCAGGGGTCTTTGAACACTGAAGCTTTCTTT. Its protein product is CASSQGSLNTEAFF.